This is a list of T cell receptor beta chains from one sample in a study of shared clonotypes between healthy human individuals. Assay: immunoSEQ multiplex PCR; the TCRdb copy retains only in-frame clones and omits some. There are approximately 2.4 million clones in the sample; approximately 96% occur only once, and less than 0.15% lies in the top ten. Sequencing input: naive CD4+ T cells sorted from blood. Receptors originate from a man younger than 35 in good health. CDR3s include the opening cysteine and the closing phenylalanine or tryptophan. Each record gives: D gene, J gene, V gene, clone size, CDR3 DNA, CDR3 protein. A D gene is named only where the DNA matches it firmly. Expanded clones are given a class, and other clones once, few, many or no size at all.

. | TRBJ2-2 | TRBV5-1 | . | TGCGCCAGCGCATGGACGCCATACACCGGGGAGCTGTTTTTT | CASAWTPYTGELFF
. | TRBJ2-5 | TRBV2 | few | TGTGCCAGCACCCTAAGGGAGACCCAGTACTTC | CASTLRETQYF
. | TRBJ1-1 | TRBV30 | . | TGTGCCTGGACCGAGGACACTGAAGCTTTCTTT | CAWTEDTEAFF
TRBD2 | TRBJ2-7 | TRBV5-1 | once | TGCGCCAGCAGCCAAAGCGGGGGTTACGAGCAGTACTTC | CASSQSGGYEQYF
TRBD2 | TRBJ2-7 | TRBV18 | once | TGTGCCAGCTCAGATGGACTAGCCTACGAGCAGTACTTC | CASSDGLAYEQYF
. | TRBJ1-5 | TRBV27 | . | TGTGCCAGCAGTGTGACAGGCCCCAATCAGCCCCAGCATTTT | CASSVTGPNQPQHF
. | TRBJ1-2 | TRBV15 | . | TGTGCCACCAGCAGAGGACAGGCCTATGGCTACACCTTC | CATSRGQAYGYTF
. | TRBJ1-1 | TRBV7-9 | . | TGTGCCAGCAGCGTTCTGGAGAACACTGAAGCTTTCTTT | CASSVLENTEAFF
. | TRBJ2-5 | TRBV7-9 | . | TGTGCCAGCAGCATGGGGCAAGAGACCCAGTACTTC | CASSMGQETQYF
. | TRBJ1-3 | TRBV30 | . | TGTGCCTGGAGTGTACGTGCGGGGGCGGACACCATATATTTT | CAWSVRAGADTIYF
. | TRBJ2-7 | TRBV10-3 | . | TGTGCCATCAGTGAAAACCTGGGGGCTTACGAGCAGTACTTC | CAISENLGAYEQYF
. | TRBJ1-2 | TRBV19 | . | TGTGCCAGTAGTATAGAGCCGACAGGAAACTATGGCTACACCTTC | CASSIEPTGNYGYTF
. | TRBJ1-6 | TRBV5-1 | . | TGCGCCAGCAGCTTGGGGGCAGGGGTCAATTCACCCCTCCACTTT | CASSLGAGVNSPLHF
. | TRBJ2-5 | TRBV29-1 | . | TGCAGCGTTGAATTCCAGGGGGAGACCCAGTACTTC | CSVEFQGETQYF
TRBD2 | TRBJ2-5 | TRBV14 | . | TGTGCCAGCAGACCTAGCGGGGGGGCCGACGGGACCCAGTACTTC | CASRPSGGADGTQYF
. | TRBJ1-1 | TRBV19 | . | TGTGCCAGTAGTGCTCTACAACCGCGTAGGCCTGAAGCTTTCTTT | CASSALQPRRPEAFF
. | TRBJ1-1 | TRBV30 | few | TGTGCCTGGATAGAGAACACTGAAGCTTTCTTT | CAWIENTEAFF
. | TRBJ1-6 | TRBV6-1 | . | TGTGCCAGCAGTGGCCGGGACGGATATAATTCACCCCTCCACTTT | CASSGRDGYNSPLHF
. | TRBJ1-1 | TRBV4-3 | . | TGCGCCAGCAGCCGCAAGGGTGGCACTGAAGCTTTCTTT | CASSRKGGTEAFF
. | TRBJ2-1 | TRBV11-2 | . | TGTGCCAGCAGCCCGGGCCAGGCGGCAAACAATGAGCAGTTCTTC | CASSPGQAANNEQFF
. | TRBJ1-2 | TRBV6-6 | . | TGTGCCAGCAGTTACGTCGGCAGTAACTATGGCTACACCTTC | CASSYVGSNYGYTF
TRBD1 | TRBJ1-5 | TRBV18 | once | TGTGCCAGCTCACTAACGACAGGGATAGATCAGCCCCAGCATTTT | CASSLTTGIDQPQHF
. | TRBJ1-4 | TRBV2 | . | TGTGCCAGCAGTCTCGGGGGGGTTGGTTTTTTT | CASSLGGVGFF
TRBD2 | TRBJ2-1 | TRBV18 | . | TGTGCCAGCTCACTGGGACTAGTAGGGGAGCAGTTCTTC | CASSLGLVGEQFF
. | TRBJ2-2 | TRBV11-3 | . | TGTGCCAGCAGCCCGCGGGGACAGACGAACACCGGGGAGCTGTTTTTT | CASSPRGQTNTGELFF
TRBD1 | TRBJ1-1 | TRBV7-2 | once | TGTGCCAGCAGGCGACAGGGCGGCACTGAAGCTTTCTTT | CASRRQGGTEAFF
TRBD2 | TRBJ2-1 | TRBV29-1 | few | TGCAGCGTTGAAGATCTTTGGCGGGAGGTCTCCGACAATGAGCAGTTCTTC | CSVEDLWREVSDNEQFF
. | TRBJ2-1 | TRBV25-1 | . | TGTGCCAGCAGTGTTTACAATGAGCAGTTCTTC | CASSVYNEQFF
. | TRBJ1-5 | TRBV7-2 | . | TGTGCCAGCACCAAAGATCAGCCCCAGCATTTT | CASTKDQPQHF
TRBD1 | TRBJ1-4 | TRBV6-5 | . | TGTGCCAGCAGTAGGACAGGGTTTAACGAAAAACTGTTTTTT | CASSRTGFNEKLFF
TRBD1 | TRBJ2-3 | TRBV5-1 | . | TGCGCCAGCAGCTTGGCGGACAGGGAAGTAGATACGCAGTATTTT | CASSLADREVDTQYF
TRBD2 | TRBJ2-3 | TRBV30 | few | TGTGCCTGGAGTGTAGGCGGGGGGGCAGATACGCAGTATTTT | CAWSVGGGADTQYF
. | TRBJ1-2 | TRBV4-3 | . | TGCGCCAGCAGCCAAGAGGCCCAGTCTAACTATGGCTACACCTTC | CASSQEAQSNYGYTF
. | TRBJ2-1 | TRBV4-1 | . | TGCGCCAGCAGCCAAGATCCAGCGGCAAGCTCCTACAATGAGCAGTTCTTC | CASSQDPAASSYNEQFF
. | TRBJ2-7 | TRBV5-1 | . | TGCGCCAGCAGCGCCCAGGGGACACTCTCCTACGAGCAGTACTTC | CASSAQGTLSYEQYF
TRBD1 | TRBJ2-1 | TRBV5-1 | . | TGCGCCAGCAGCAAGGGACAGACCTACAATGAGCAGTTCTTC | CASSKGQTYNEQFF
. | TRBJ1-2 | TRBV30 | . | TGTGCCTGGAGCGAAGGGGGAATGGGGTATGGCTACACCTTC | CAWSEGGMGYGYTF
. | TRBJ1-5 | TRBV19 | . | TGTGCCAGTAGTATTCCCCAGGTATCGTGGCCCCAGCATTTT | CASSIPQVSWPQHF
. | TRBJ2-2 | TRBV5-8 | . | TGTGCCAGCAGCCCTCTACTGTCGGGGGAGCTGTTTTTT | CASSPLLSGELFF
. | TRBJ2-3 | TRBV7-6 | . | TGTGCCAGCAGCTCTGGAACCGGTAATACGCAGTATTTT | CASSSGTGNTQYF
. | TRBJ1-5 | TRBV7-2 | . | TGTGCCAGCAGCTTTTTTCAGGGAAGCAATCAGCCCCAGCATTTT | CASSFFQGSNQPQHF
TRBD1 | TRBJ1-2 | TRBV9 | . | TGTGCCAGCAGCGTAGGGGCAGGGGGCAACTATGGCTACACCTTC | CASSVGAGGNYGYTF
TRBD1 | TRBJ1-5 | TRBV10-3 | . | TGTGCCATCAGTGGACAGGGTGAGAACCAGCCCCAGCATTTT | CAISGQGENQPQHF
. | TRBJ1-2 | TRBV5-4 | . | TGTGCCAGCAGCTTGGACAGGGCCACCTATGGCTACACCTTC | CASSLDRATYGYTF
. | TRBJ2-4 | TRBV19 | . | TGTGCCAGTAGTATAGGACAGCTCCTAGCCAAAAACATTCAGTACTTC | CASSIGQLLAKNIQYF
TRBD2 | TRBJ2-7 | TRBV30 | . | TGTGCCTGGACCGACCAAGCGGGGGGCTACGAGCAGTACTTC | CAWTDQAGGYEQYF
TRBD2 | TRBJ2-7 | TRBV11-2 | . | TGTGCCAGCAGCTTAGGTACTAGCGGAGTCTACGAGCAGTACTTC | CASSLGTSGVYEQYF
. | TRBJ1-6 | TRBV6-6 | . | TGTGCCGTCTCGGACTCGTCACCCCTCCACTTT | CAVSDSSPLHF
. | TRBJ1-5 | TRBV14 | . | TGTGCCAGCAGCCAAGATCCCAATCAGCCCCAGCATTTT | CASSQDPNQPQHF
. | TRBJ1-6 | TRBV20-1 | . | TGCAGTGCTAGAGGGGATTCACCCCTCCACTTT | CSARGDSPLHF
. | TRBJ2-7 | TRBV11-2 | . | TGTGCCAGCAGCGAAGGCAGGGGTGTAGAGCAGTACTTC | CASSEGRGVEQYF
. | TRBJ2-7 | TRBV11-2 | . | TGTGCCAGCAGCTTCGGACTCCCGTCGATCTACGAGCAGTACTTC | CASSFGLPSIYEQYF